What follows are 16 T cell receptor beta chains derived from one specimen sequenced in a study of CD8 T cells in ankylosing spondylitis. TCRdb re-called the 5' RACE reads through MiXCR, storing one row per CDR3 protein. The sample holds around 390,000 distinct CDR3 sequences; about a fifth are singletons and the top ten take about a sixth. Findings and limits, study-wide: What appeared characteristic of ankylosing spondylitis blood was a TCR beta motif of eight or nine highly homologous variants.

Their specific antigens are unknown. The sample taken for sequencing was blood, either unsorted or a sorted T cell fraction (not recorded which). The origin of the receptors is a male donor with ankylosing spondylitis.

V usage is TRBV9 and J usage is TRBJ2-5; tentatively, D is TRBD1 (5 bases). The V end lost 3 bases, the J end lost 5 bases, and 14 bases lay between the germline ends. The length of the CDR3 is 14 residues. Germline CDR1 is SGDLS and CDR2 is YYNGEE. CDR3 nucleotides: TGTGCCAGCAGCGCTTTGGGGCGCTTGGAGACCCAGTACTTC. Translating gives CASSALGRLETQYF.

The chain is built from TRBV28 and TRBJ2-1; no reliable D call. The CDR3 extends over 14 amino acids. CDR1 is MDHEN and CDR2 is SYDVKM in the germline V gene. V lost 2 bases and J 5 bases, leaving 10 bases between the germline ends. CDR3 residues: CASSLISTDNEQFF. CDR3 DNA sequence: TGTGCCAGCAGTTTAATCTCTACGGACAATGAGCAGTTCTTC.

A few counts support this clonotype. The chain joins TRBV5-1 to TRBJ2-3; D is perhaps TRBD2 (5 bases). The CDR3 totals 16 residues. CDR1 and CDR2 (germline): SGHRS, YFSETQ. The V end was cut by 0 bases, the J end by 1 base, with 12 bases between. The CDR3 bases are TGCGCCAGCAGCTTGGAGGGAGACCGGCGCACAGATACGCAGTATTTT. Its translation is CASSLEGDRRTDTQYF.

There are many counts of this clonotype. V is TRBV12-3 or TRBV12-4 and J is TRBJ2-3; no clear D gene. Trimming shortened V by 7 bases and J by 11 bases, and 13 bases separated the two germline ends. This CDR3 is 11 amino acids long. The CDR3, as DNA: TGTGCCAGCATAGGTCCAGTCGGGCAGTATTTT. Its protein is CASIGPVGQYF.

J is TRBJ2-3 and V is TRBV5-1; 9 positions match TRBD2. Trimming removed 0 bases from V and 2 bases from J; junction bases left unmatched: 1. This CDR3 spans 15 amino acids. Germline CDR1 SGHRS, CDR2 YFSETQ. CDR3 in amino acids: CASSLASGDTDTQYF. CDR3 nucleotide sequence: TGCGCCAGCAGCTTGGCTAGCGGGGACACAGATACGCAGTATTTT.

The chain links TRBV24-1 to TRBJ2-1; 16 positions match TRBD2. This CDR3 has 18 residues. Looked up from germline, CDR1 is KGHDR and CDR2 is SFDVKD. The V gene end was trimmed by 4 bases and the J gene end by 1 base; junction bases not matched to a gene: 3. The CDR3, as DNA: TGTGCCACCAGTGAAGGGGGACTAGCGGGAGGGTCCTACAATGAGCAGTTCTTC. Amino acid sequence: CATSEGGLAGGSYNEQFF.

This clonotype occurred many times. The chain recombines TRBV12-3 or TRBV12-4 with TRBJ2-3; D is uncertain. The CDR3 loop spans 11 amino acids. Trimming left V 9 bases short and J 0 bases short, with 4 bases between. CDR3 in amino acids: CASGSTDTQYF. CDR3 coding DNA: TGTGCCAGTGGAAGCACAGATACGCAGTATTTT.

This clonotype appeared a single time. The chain links TRBV25-1 to TRBJ2-3; possible D gene TRBD2, 6 bases. V lost 7 bases and J lost 0, with 11 bases in between. The CDR3 has 14 amino acids. In germline, CDR1 is MGHDK, CDR2 SYGVNS. The CDR3, as DNA: TGTGCCAGCAAATCTAGCGCTAGCACAGATACGCAGTATTTT. Its translation is CASKSSASTDTQYF. Using reference TRBV25-1 and TRBJ2-3 for the parts outside the CDR3, the full variable domain is EADIYQTPRYLVIGTGKKITLECSQTMGHDKMYWYQQDPGMELHLIHYSYGVNSTEKGDLSSESTVSRIRTEHFPLTLESARPSHTSQYLCASKSSASTDTQYFGPGTRLTVL.

Comment on this clonotype: A junction end diverges from the germline sequence, so it may reflect a read error. The chain carries TRBV11-2 and TRBJ2-1, with D perhaps TRBD1 (6 bases). The CDR3 spans 15 residues. CDR1 SGHAT and CDR2 FQNNGV come from the germline V gene. CDR3 residues: CASSLDGTYGNEQFF. In DNA form, the CDR3 reads TGTGCCAGCAGCCTAGACGGGACATATGGAAATGAGCAGTTCTTC. The variable domain in full, completed from reference TRBV11-2 and TRBJ2-1, reads EAGVAQSPRYKIIEKRQSVAFWCNPISGHATLYWYQQILGQGPKLLIQFQNNGVVDDSQLPKDRFSAERLKGVDSTLKIQPAKLEDSAVYLCASSLDGTYGNEQFFGPGTRLTVL.

The chain links TRBV14 to TRBJ2-7; no clear D. Per the germline V gene, CDR1 is SGHDN and CDR2 is FVKESK. Deletions cut 3 bases from V and 5 bases from J, with 2 bases between. There are 10 residues in the CDR3. The CDR3 protein is CASSHHEQYF. The CDR3 coding sequence is TGTGCCAGCAGCCACCACGAGCAGTACTTC.

The chain is built from TRBV28 and TRBJ1-2, with D possibly matching TRBD1 (5 bases). In germline, CDR1 is MDHEN, CDR2 SYDVKM. The CDR3 spans 14 residues. Trimming stripped 6 bases from V and 4 bases from J, with 15 bases between. CDR3 coding DNA: TGTGCCAGCAGGTCGGGGACGAGGGGCTATGGCTACACCTTC. Protein product: CASRSGTRGYGYTF.

This clonotype was counted at least ten times. The CDR3 protein is CATSRVEVFDQPQHF. CDR3 coding DNA: TGTGCCACCAGCAGAGTCGAAGTGTTTGATCAGCCCCAGCATTTT. This sequence joins TRBV15 and TRBJ1-5; D gene unclear. CDR1 LNHNV and CDR2 YYDKDF come from the germline V gene (reference sequence). V lost 1 base and J 5 bases, leaving 12 bases between the germline ends. The CDR3 contains 15 residues.

This chain links TRBV3-1 with TRBJ2-5; a weak D match, TRBD2 (6 bases). Germline V gives CDR1 LGHDT, CDR2 YNNKEL (reference sequence). Trimming shortened V by 3 bases and J by 1 base, and 12 bases separated the two germline ends. CDR3 length equals 15 residues. The CDR3 DNA reads TGTGCCAGCAGCCAGAATGGCGGGGCCCAAGAGACCCAGTACTTC. Its translation is CASSQNGGAQETQYF.

This clonotype has just a few counts. The chain combines TRBV6-5 with TRBJ1-4; no definite D call. The germline V gene encodes CDR1 MNHEY and CDR2 SVGAGI. CDR3 length: 16 amino acids. Between the trimmed V and J ends, which lost 2 bases and 8 bases, there was a span of 18 bases. The CDR3: CASSYHATPGTEKLFF. The CDR3 DNA reads as TGTGCCAGCAGTTACCACGCGACACCCGGCACCGAAAAACTGTTTTTT.

V is TRBV19 and J is TRBJ2-1; TRBD1 matches 8 bases. This CDR3 region has 16 residues. Losses at the gene ends were 5 bases for V and 7 bases for J; bases not matched to a gene: 13. Germline lookup yields CDR1 LNHDA and CDR2 SQIVND (reference sequence). The DNA for the CDR3 is TGTGCCAGTAGTGGTTTGGGGACAGGTTCGGGGAATGAGCAGTTCTTC. This encodes CASSGLGTGSGNEQFF.

The rearrangement links TRBV15 to TRBJ2-5; 9 bases align to TRBD1. This CDR3 comprises 17 residues. The germline V gene has CDR1 LNHNV and CDR2 YYDKDF (reference sequence). The trim removed 2 bases at V and 5 bases at J, leaving 12 bases unmatched. CDR3 nucleotides: TGTGCCACCAGCAGATCTTCGGGACAGGGCCCCCGGGAGACCCAGTACTTC. Residues: CATSRSSGQGPRETQYF.